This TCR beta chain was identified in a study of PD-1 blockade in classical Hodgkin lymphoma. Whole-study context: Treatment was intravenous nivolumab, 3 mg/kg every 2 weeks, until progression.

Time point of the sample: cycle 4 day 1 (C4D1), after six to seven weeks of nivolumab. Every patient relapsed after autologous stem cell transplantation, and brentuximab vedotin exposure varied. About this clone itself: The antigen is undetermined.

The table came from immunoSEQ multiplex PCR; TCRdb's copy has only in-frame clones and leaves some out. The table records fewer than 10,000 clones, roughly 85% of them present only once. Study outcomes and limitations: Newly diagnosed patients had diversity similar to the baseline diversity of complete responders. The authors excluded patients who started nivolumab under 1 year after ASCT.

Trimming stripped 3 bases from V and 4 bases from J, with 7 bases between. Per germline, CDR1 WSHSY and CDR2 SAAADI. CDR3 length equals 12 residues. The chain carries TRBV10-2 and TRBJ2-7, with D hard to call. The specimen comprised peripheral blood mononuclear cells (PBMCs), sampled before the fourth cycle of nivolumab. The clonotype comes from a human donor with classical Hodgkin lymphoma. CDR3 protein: CASSEGSYEQYF. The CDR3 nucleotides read TGCGCCAGCAGTGAAGGATCGTACGAGCAGTACTTC.